This record looks at one TCR beta chain sequence and its context. The antigen it binds to is not known. Per-base qualities were not stored, and no clone one base away is much larger. This sample was taken from a study of shared clonotypes between healthy human individuals (dated by TCRdb to 2019 to 2021). Study-wide context: Two women and three men aged 18 to 49 years were included in the cohort. For each donor, CD4 naive and CD4 memory were each run on three plates, CD8 naive on two plates, and CD8 memory on one plate. To estimate repertoire size and how much clonotypes are shared between individuals, the study performed deep sequencing of blood TCR repertoires from a few healthy adults. Libraries were prepared and TCR repertoires were sequenced by different laboratories using diverse techniques, in order to increase sequencing depth and limit assay-specific biases. Each donor's leukapheresis produced roughly between roughly 0.9 and 9 billion PBMCs. The research as a whole found: Only blood was sampled, and tissue TCR repertoires likely differ from those in blood. Based on pairwise subsampling, the degree of clonotype sharing among donors was expected to be affected by sequencing depth. Because the study included only a small number of donors, the genetic and exposure-history diversity represented was limited. Naive subsets generally had larger estimated clonotype richness than memory subsets did. Clonotypes shared by all four sorted-subset donors showed higher generation probabilities than non-shared clonotypes. Rarefaction of sorted-subset datasets indicated incomplete sequencing despite the large sequencing depth. Approximately 5% of naive CD4, more than 3% of naive CD8, approximately 2% of memory CD4, and roughly 0.4% of memory CD8 clonotypes were shared across four donors.

The donors were healthy, HIV-negative adults with no recently reported acute infections or vaccinations. Every donor was a Caucasian adult residing in Nashville, Tennessee, USA. CD4+ T cells were enriched by magnetic negative selection; naive cells were then positively selected on CD45RA, and the negative fraction formed the memory subset. Blood was collected by leukapheresis, and PBMCs were isolated by Ficoll-Histopaque density gradient centrifugation and then cryopreserved in liquid nitrogen vapor phase. Purity and quantity of every magnetically sorted T cell population were checked by analytical flow cytometry. Genomic DNA was isolated from each sorted fraction and quantified by UV absorbance on a Nanodrop 2000c. Using the deep immunoSEQ assay, multiplex PCR amplified TCR CDR3 regions from genomic DNA. For each cell subset, the extracted genomic DNA was distributed evenly across all wells of several immunoSEQ 96-well plates, and each plate served as one replicate. For sorted subsets, around 200 ng genomic DNA, equal to about 30,000 T cell genomes, was loaded into each replicate PCR. The purified libraries were quantified using a Qubit 3.0 fluorometer, sized with a Bioanalyzer 2100, and then quantified again using the KAPA Library Quantification kit. A separate single-read 150-cycle Illumina NextSeq 550 flow cell was used to sequence each immunoSEQ 96-well plate. The original pipeline was this. Because the immunoSEQ output included only junctional sequences and no quality scores, the filtering could not be the same as the filtering used for full-length reads. Sequences were annotated with PyIR, a Python wrapper for IgBLAST v1.9, using IMGT germline references to assign V/J genes and CDR3. Reads were filtered out if the reads had weak V/J assignments (E-value above 1e-6), no CDR3, stop codons, out-of-frame junctions, or ambiguous translated residues. V3J clonotypes were defined as sequences sharing the same inferred V gene, J gene, and CDR3 amino acid sequence. The percentage overlap between two repertoires was calculated by dividing the number of shared unique clonotypes by the size of the smaller repertoire. Repertoire richness was assessed with RTK rarefaction, the Chao1 estimator, and Recon v2.1 estimates of unobserved clonotypes. For all TCRbeta clonotypes obtained by the gDNA method from four donors, generation probabilities were computed with OLGA. TCRdb took over this immuneACCESS table, retaining in-frame rearrangements with V and J assigned. Such tables are incomplete; in checked studies, under half of the missing clones stem from an unresolved V gene, and the remainder is unexplained. D and trimming come from the DNA, and the V and J calls and clone size come from that table. The sample table shows some 2,500,000 clones, and approximately 94% are seen once. Of the sample, 0.36% falls within the top ten clones.

V sheds 4 bases and J sheds 7 bases, leaving 14 bases between their ends. Taken from the germline V gene (reference sequence), the CDR1 and CDR2 loops are MNHNY and SVGAGI. The CDR3 sequence holds 14 residues, the cysteine and phenylalanine included. Here the CDR3 DNA is all that survives: 42 bases in frame from base 1. Recombination linked TRBV6-6 to TRBJ1-3, with TRBD1 as a weak D call on 6 bases. Input material: naive CD4+ T cells from PBMCs. Sample cell subset or site, as interpreted from the label and publication: CD45RA+ positively selected. This sequence originates from a young man in good health. Some clones in this sample may be carry-over from other donors' samples. Here is the DNA: TGTGCCAGCAGTTTGGGGGGGGCGAGGAACACCATATATTTT. Protein translation: CASSLGGARNTIYF.